This TCR beta chain was retrieved from a study of human T cells and chemical hapten exposure. MiXCR was run by TCRdb on the RACE reads, yielding one entry per CDR3 protein. Here the sample spans about 190,000 distinct CDR3 sequences, 20% to 25% being singletons. Time point of the sample: patch test 3, about 24 weeks after DPC sensitization. Documented treatment: therapeutic diphenylcyclopropenone sensitization with weekly scalp DPC. The germline V and J ends were trimmed by 4 bases and 0 bases, with 13 bases remaining between them. Germline CDR1 is DFQATT and CDR2 is SNEGSKA (reference sequence). The CDR3 has 15 amino acids.

This TCR derives from a woman between 40 and 55 years old with alopecia areata. Some clones in this sample may be carry-over from other donors' samples. The rearrangement links TRBV20-1 to TRBJ1-5; perhaps TRBD1 as D (5 bases). The sample was whole blood, taken in connection with sensitization to the hapten diphenylcyclopropenone (DPC). CDR3 residues: CSATGLAYSNQPQHF. CDR3 in DNA: TGCAGTGCTACAGGGCTCGCATATAGCAATCAGCCCCAGCATTTT.